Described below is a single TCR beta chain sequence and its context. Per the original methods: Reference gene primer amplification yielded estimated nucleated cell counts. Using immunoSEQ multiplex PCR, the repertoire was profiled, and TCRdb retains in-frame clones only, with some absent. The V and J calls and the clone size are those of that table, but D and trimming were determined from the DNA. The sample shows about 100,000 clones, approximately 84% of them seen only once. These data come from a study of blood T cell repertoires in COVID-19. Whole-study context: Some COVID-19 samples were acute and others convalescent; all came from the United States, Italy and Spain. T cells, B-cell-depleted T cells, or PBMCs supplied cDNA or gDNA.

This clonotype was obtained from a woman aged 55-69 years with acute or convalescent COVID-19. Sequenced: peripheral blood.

CDR3 sequence reads: CASSFEGSTNYGYTF. CDR3 nucleotide sequence: TGTGCCAGCAGCTTTGAGGGAAGTACTAACTATGGCTACACCTTC. The rearrangement uses TRBV11-2 and TRBJ1-2; D not certain. Trimming removed 3 bases at V and 0 bases at J, with 11 bases between. In germline, CDR1 is SGHAT, CDR2 FQNNGV. The CDR3 length is 15 residues.